The 22 T cell receptor beta chains given below trace back to one sample, sequenced in a study of T cell responses to AZD1222 COVID-19 vaccine. Sequencing was performed with immunoSEQ multiplex PCR; in TCRdb, only in-frame clones are kept and a portion is missing. The sample lists 95,000 to 150,000 clones, around 91% occurring once. The sequenced sample was peripheral blood, obtained on day 0 of MenACWY control vaccination. The receptors come from an adult in good health.

This rearrangement joins TRBV3-1 (or the pseudogene TRBV3-2) to TRBJ2-1, with D perhaps matching TRBD1 or TRBD2 (5 bases each). The CDR3 loop spans 15 amino acids. V lost 0 bases and J lost 2, with 8 bases in between. CDR1 LGHDT and CDR2 YNNKEL come from the germline V gene (reference sequence). The CDR3 DNA reads as TGTGCCAGCAGCCAAGAAAGAGGGGCCTACAATGAGCAGTTCTTC. Translated, it gives CASSQERGAYNEQFF.

The sample holds one count of this clone. The chain carries TRBV19 and TRBJ2-1; 15 positions agree with TRBD2. The CDR3 is 15 amino acids. Germline V gene data show CDR1 as LNHDA and CDR2 as SQIVND (reference sequence). The J segment lost 7 bases and the V segment lost 6 bases, leaving 4 bases of the junction unmatched. The CDR3 nucleotides read TGTGCCAGTAGCCTGGGGACTAGCGGGAGGAATGAGCAGTTCTTC. It yields the protein CASSLGTSGRNEQFF.

The chain uses TRBV28 and TRBJ2-7; D might be TRBD2 (6 bases). Per the germline V gene, CDR1 is MDHEN and CDR2 is SYDVKM. CDR3 length: 14 amino acids. Between the trimmed V and J ends, which lost 5 bases and 6 bases, there was a span of 17 bases. CDR3 DNA sequence: TGTGCCAGCAGTCCACCCGGGAGCCGAGGCGAGCAGTACTTC. Protein product: CASSPPGSRGEQYF.

The rearrangement uses TRBV2 and TRBJ1-5; D perhaps matches TRBD1 (5 bases). Germline V CDR1 and CDR2: SNHLY, FYNNEI. The CDR3 consists of 14 residues. V was pared by 4 bases and J by 6 bases, with 13 bases between. As DNA, the CDR3 is TGTGCCAGCAGTGGGGCCAGGGCGATTCAGCCCCAGCATTTT. Residues: CASSGARAIQPQHF. Combining the CDR3 with reference TRBV2 and TRBJ1-5 gives the whole variable domain EPEVTQTPSHQVTQMGQEVILRCVPISNHLYFYWYRQILGQKVEFLVSFYNNEISEKSEIFDDQFSVERPDGSNFTLKIRSTKLEDSAMYFCASSGARAIQPQHFGDGTRLSIL.

The chain uses TRBV5-1 and TRBJ2-7; D possibly corresponds to TRBD1 (5 bases). Germline CDR1 and CDR2: SGHRS and YFSETQ. The CDR3 extends over 13 amino acids. The V and J ends lost 0 bases and 4 bases respectively, with 8 bases between them. The CDR3 protein is CASSLDRQYEQYV. The CDR3 nucleotides are TGCGCCAGCAGCTTGGACAGGCAATACGAGCAGTACGTC.

V gene TRBV18 combines with J gene TRBJ2-3; D possibly uses TRBD1 or TRBD2 (5 bases each). Trimming stripped 1 base from V and 1 base from J, with 12 bases between. The germline V gene has CDR1 KGHSH and CDR2 LQKENI. The CDR3 loop spans 16 amino acids. The CDR3 sequence is CASSPRGSKGTDTQYF. The CDR3 DNA sequence: TGTGCCAGCTCACCACGGGGGAGTAAAGGCACAGATACGCAGTATTTT.

This chain uses TRBV5-1 with TRBJ2-2; 9 bases are a match to TRBD1. With V trimmed by 0 bases and J by 4 bases, 7 bases remained unmatched. Looked up from germline, CDR1 is SGHRS and CDR2 is YFSETQ. The CDR3 totals 17 residues. Here the CDR3 DNA reads TGCGCCAGCAGCTTGGCCGCGGGACAGGGTAGCACCGGGGAGCTGTTTTTT. It translates to CASSLAAGQGSTGELFF.

The rearrangement uses TRBV5-8 and TRBJ2-3; D remains unclear. Per the germline V gene, CDR1 is SGHTS and CDR2 is YDEGEE. V lost 5 bases, J lost 3 bases, and 16 bases lay in between. The CDR3 totals 15 residues. The CDR3 nucleotides are TGTGCCAGCAGTTTACGACAAGGAGCTACAGATACGCAGTATTTT. Residues: CASSLRQGATDTQYF.

This chain connects TRBV19 to TRBJ1-2; possibly TRBD1 for D (5 bases). The CDR3 is made up of 13 amino acids. V gave up 5 bases and J gave up 7 bases, with 14 bases separating them. From germline, CDR1 is LNHDA and CDR2 SQIVND (reference sequence). The DNA of the CDR3 is TGTGCCAGTAGTTCGGGACCACGGCGTGGCTACACCTTC. Translating it yields CASSSGPRRGYTF.

The DNA for the CDR3 is TGTGCCAGCAGTGCTCGGGGGGGCAATCAGCCCCAGCATTTT. This encodes CASSARGGNQPQHF. This chain links TRBV27 with TRBJ1-5; a possible D gene is TRBD1 (5 bases). V lost 5 bases, J lost 2 bases, and 10 bases lay in between. The length of the CDR3 is 14 residues. Germline CDR1 reads MNHEY; CDR2 reads SMNVEV (reference sequence).

The rearrangement uses TRBV25-1 and TRBJ2-7, with D maybe TRBD1 (6 bases). The CDR3 has 15 amino acids. The V end lost 2 bases, the J end lost 1 base, and 12 bases lay between the germline ends. Germline V gene sequence: CDR1 MGHDK, CDR2 SYGVNS. CDR3 sequence (DNA): TGTGCCAGCAGTGAACTCCTCAGGGGATCCTACGAGCAGTACTTC. Amino acids: CASSELLRGSYEQYF.

This chain's CDR3 is CASSPYKGRGAETQYF. CDR3 nucleotide sequence: TGTGCCAGCAGCCCCTATAAGGGCCGGGGCGCAGAGACCCAGTACTTC. J is TRBJ2-5 and V is TRBV5-4; D possibly matches TRBD1 or TRBD2 (5 bases each). Germline CDR1 is SGHNT and CDR2 is YYREEE (reference sequence). V was shortened by 4 bases and J by 4 bases, with 20 bases between the two germline ends. This CDR3 has 16 residues.

This clone was counted a single time. This chain connects TRBV27 to TRBJ2-1, with 10 bases lining up with TRBD1. Germline lookup yields CDR1 MNHEY and CDR2 SMNVEV (reference sequence). The length of the CDR3 is 16 residues. Unmatched junction bases numbered 3, after V lost 0 bases and J lost 4 bases. DNA for the CDR3: TGTGCCAGCAGTTTATCGGCGGGACAGGGGTACAATGAGCAGTTCTTC. It codes for CASSLSAGQGYNEQFF.

The chain combines TRBV19 with TRBJ2-3; TRBD1 might be the D (6 bases). Germline assignment: CDR1 LNHDA and CDR2 SQIVND (reference sequence). The CDR3 sequence is 14 residues long. Trimming shortened V by 6 bases and J by 4 bases, and 14 bases separated the two germline ends. The CDR3 region has the DNA TGTGCCAGTAGGCTTGGGGGCTTAGCAGATACGCAGTATTTT. Translation gives CASRLGGLADTQYF.

The table lists this clone with a count of one. The genes are TRBV4-1 and TRBJ1-6; 7 bases map to TRBD1. V trimming: 1 base; J trimming: 7 bases; junction bases outside the gene matches: 7. The CDR3 loop spans 16 amino acids. In germline, CDR1 is MGHRA, CDR2 YSYEKL. CDR3 amino acids: CASSQGWTGPNSPLHF. The CDR3 nucleotides read TGCGCCAGCAGCCAAGGGTGGACAGGTCCCAATTCACCCCTCCACTTT.

The chain has TRBV3-1 (or the pseudogene TRBV3-2) and TRBJ2-2, with D perhaps matching TRBD1 (6 bases). Trimming left V 0 bases short and J 3 bases short, with 14 bases between. The CDR3 runs to 17 residues. Germline V lookup: CDR1 LGHDT, CDR2 YNNKEL (reference sequence). The CDR3 here is CASSQDTWGPDTGELFF. DNA of the CDR3: TGTGCCAGCAGCCAAGATACTTGGGGGCCGGACACCGGGGAGCTGTTTTTT.

The rearrangement uses TRBV5-6 and TRBJ1-5; D is ambiguous. Germline CDR1 SGHDT, CDR2 YYEEEE. Trimming removed 0 bases at V and 4 bases at J, with 5 bases between. The CDR3 sequence is 13 residues long. The CDR3 spells CASSLDGNQPQHF. CDR3 DNA: TGTGCCAGCAGCTTGGACGGGAATCAGCCCCAGCATTTT.

The gene calls are TRBV4-3 and TRBJ2-3; D is possibly TRBD2 (5 bases). Germline CDR1 and CDR2: LGHNA and YSLEER. The CDR3 consists of 13 residues. Trimming pared 1 base from V and 10 bases from J, leaving 12 bases between. CDR3: CASSQAGESPQYF. The CDR3 bases are TGCGCCAGCAGCCAAGCCGGGGAGAGTCCGCAGTATTTT.

The chain employs TRBV3-1 (or the pseudogene TRBV3-2) and TRBJ1-3, with TRBD1 matching over 7 bases. The V and J ends lost 4 bases and 2 bases, in that order; junction bases with no gene match: 17. This CDR3 spans 19 amino acids. CDR1 and CDR2 from the germline V gene are LGHDT and YNNKEL (reference sequence). CDR3 loop: CASSPLISLWQGAGNTIYF. CDR3 in DNA: TGTGCCAGCAGCCCCCTGATCTCCTTGTGGCAGGGGGCTGGAAACACCATATATTTT.

This clone has only one observation. V is TRBV7-9 and J is TRBJ2-4, with 8 nucleotides matching TRBD1. The CDR3 runs to 17 residues. Trimming took 4 bases from V and 0 from J; bases not matched to a gene: 8. Germline V gives CDR1 SEHNR, CDR2 FQNEAQ (reference sequence). CDR3 sequence: CASSSTGGLLAKNIQYF. CDR3 DNA sequence: TGTGCCAGCAGCTCAACAGGGGGGCTTCTAGCCAAAAACATTCAGTACTTC.

The chain combines TRBV21-1 with TRBJ2-7; TRBD2, the table's D call, was not compared with the DNA. TRBV21-1 is a known pseudogene. This CDR3 spans 17 amino acids. CDR3 protein: CASSKLGSAEKGLEQYV. In DNA, the CDR3 is TGTGCCAGCAGCAAATTGGGTTCGGCGGAAAAGGGACTCGAGCAGTACGTC.

The CDR3 sequence is CASRDGQNQPQHF. The CDR3 region has the DNA TGTGCCAGCAGAGATGGACAGAATCAGCCCCAGCATTTT. The chain links TRBV25-1 to TRBJ1-5; a weak D match, TRBD1 (6 bases). Trimming removed 6 bases at V and 4 bases at J, with 10 bases between. Germline values: CDR1 MGHDK, CDR2 SYGVNS. The CDR3 totals 13 residues. Full variable domain (outside the CDR3, taken from reference TRBV25-1 and TRBJ1-5): EADIYQTPRYLVIGTGKKITLECSQTMGHDKMYWYQQDPGMELHLIHYSYGVNSTEKGDLSSESTVSRIRTEHFPLTLESARPSHTSQYLCASRDGQNQPQHFGDGTRLSIL.